The rows below give T cell receptor beta chains drawn from one sample of a study of Ad26.COV2.S vaccination and SARS-CoV-2 variants. TCRdb's copy holds only in-frame clones and misses some; the assay was immunoSEQ multiplex PCR. The sample has around 400,000 clones, 89% seen once; the top ten hold 1.9%. Sequencing used peripheral blood, obtained in a trial of Ad26.COV2.S vaccine versus placebo. The receptors originated from a person between 18 and 65 years old who received the Ad26.COV2.S COVID-19 vaccine or a placebo. CDR3s include the opening cysteine and the closing phenylalanine or tryptophan. The order of the fields is V gene, clone size, J gene, D gene, CDR3 protein, CDR3 DNA. D genes are given only for firm matches. Not all rows give a size; the values are once, few, many and, for expanded clones, a class.

TRBV28,once,TRBJ2-7,TRBD2,CASSFLAGAYEQYF,TGTGCCAGCAGTTTCCTAGCGGGAGCCTACGAGCAGTACTTC
TRBV11-2,few,TRBJ1-2,TRBD1,CASSLAGQGAASYGYTF,TGTGCCAGCAGCTTAGCGGGACAGGGGGCAGCTAGCTATGGCTACACCTTC
TRBV6-5,NA,TRBJ1-1,NA,CASGQLNTEAFF,TGTGCCAGCGGACAGTTGAACACTGAAGCTTTCTTT
TRBV7-9,NA,TRBJ2-1,NA,CASSLSASYNEQFF,TGTGCCAGCAGCTTATCCGCTAGTTACAATGAGCAGTTCTTC
TRBV5-5,NA,TRBJ2-4,TRBD2,CASSRSPGTSSAKNIQYF,TGTGCCAGCAGCAGGTCCCCCGGGACTAGCTCGGCCAAAAACATTCAGTACTTC
TRBV4-2,NA,TRBJ2-2,NA,CASSQAIGRVAGELFF,TGTGCCAGCAGCCAAGCGATCGGTCGAGTGGCCGGGGAGCTGTTTTTT
TRBV6-1,few,TRBJ1-6,NA,CASSEARPGVGSPLHF,TGTGCCAGCAGTGAAGCGCGGCCAGGGGTAGGGTCACCCCTCCACTTT
TRBV21-1,NA,TRBJ2-2,NA,CASLETSTGELFF,TGTGCCAGCTTGGAGACTTCAACCGGGGAGCTGTTTTTT
TRBV5-6,once,TRBJ2-1,TRBD1,CASSPSGTGILEQFF,TGTGCCAGCAGCCCTTCCGGGACAGGGATCCTTGAGCAGTTCTTC
TRBV7-2,NA,TRBJ2-5,TRBD1,CASSRDRGLLETQYF,TGTGCCAGCAGCAGGGACAGGGGGCTTCTCGAGACCCAGTACTTC
TRBV30,NA,TRBJ2-3,NA,CAWSPSLGDTQYF,TGTGCCTGGAGTCCTTCCCTAGGAGATACGCAGTATTTT
TRBV2,NA,TRBJ2-3,NA,CASDASTDTQYF,TGTGCCAGCGACGCCTCCACAGATACGCAGTATTTT
TRBV18,NA,TRBJ2-6,TRBD1,CASSPKITGGSGANVLTF,TGTGCCAGCTCACCCAAAATTACAGGGGGATCTGGGGCCAACGTCCTGACTTTC
TRBV5-4,NA,TRBJ2-1,TRBD2,CASSFLGSGGGEQFF,TGTGCCAGCAGCTTTCTCGGTAGCGGGGGGGGTGAGCAGTTCTTC
TRBV24-1,NA,TRBJ1-2,NA,CATSHSAGGNYGYTF,TGTGCCACCAGTCACTCCGCGGGGGGAAACTATGGCTACACCTTC
TRBV5-6,NA,TRBJ1-4,TRBD1,CASRKQGGEKLFF,TGTGCCAGCAGGAAACAGGGGGGTGAAAAACTGTTTTTT
TRBV3-1/TRBV3-2,once,TRBJ2-1,NA,CASSQVRTLSSYNEQFF,TGTGCCAGCAGCCAAGTTCGGACTCTAAGCTCCTACAATGAGCAGTTCTTC